Shown below are 13 T cell receptor beta chains from a single sample sequenced in a study of blood T cell repertoires in COVID-19. Produced via immunoSEQ multiplex PCR; TCRdb's table is partial and in-frame only. Of around 97,000 clones in the sample, roughly 87% were seen once. Input material: peripheral blood. These TCRs come from a human donor in a cohort sampled during active COVID-19.

V gene TRBV7-6 combines with J gene TRBJ2-3; 9 bases agree with TRBD2. CDR1 and CDR2 (germline): SGHVS, FNYEAQ. This CDR3 region has 16 residues. J lost 9 bases, V lost 2 bases, and 12 bases had no gene match. The CDR3 here is CASSLLDGLAGATQYF. CDR3 nucleotides: TGTGCCAGCAGCTTACTCGACGGATTAGCGGGGGCGACGCAGTATTTT.

The V and J genes are TRBV29-1 and TRBJ2-2; perhaps TRBD2 as D (5 bases). The V gene's germline CDR1 is SQVTM and CDR2 ANQGSEA. Trimming took off 5 bases at V and 5 bases at J, with 12 bases between the two ends. This CDR3 is 13 amino acids long. The CDR3 spells CSVMGSGTGELFF. CDR3 nucleotides: TGCAGCGTTATGGGGTCGGGGACCGGGGAGCTGTTTTTT.

The rearrangement joins TRBV5-4 to TRBJ1-2; no firm D call. Looked up from germline, CDR1 is SGHNT and CDR2 is YYREEE (reference sequence). Trimming pared 0 bases from V and 4 bases from J, leaving 13 bases between. The CDR3 consists of 15 residues. The CDR3 protein is CASSLALGDGYGYTF. The CDR3 DNA reads as TGTGCCAGCAGCTTGGCCTTGGGAGATGGCTATGGCTACACCTTC.

The CDR3 spells CATRESGENHNEQFF. CDR3 DNA sequence: TGTGCCACCAGGGAGAGCGGAGAAAACCACAATGAGCAGTTCTTC. The chain combines TRBV24-1 with TRBJ2-1; D might be TRBD2 (5 bases). Germline V CDR1 and CDR2: KGHDR, SFDVKD. The CDR3 length is 15 residues. Trimming took 7 bases from V and 5 from J, leaving 17 bases between them.

The chain links TRBV24-1 to TRBJ2-3; D is perhaps TRBD2 (6 bases). The CDR3 consists of 15 residues. CDR1 KGHDR and CDR2 SFDVKD come from the germline V gene. The ends were cut back, 3 bases at V and 2 bases at J, with 11 bases in the middle. CDR3 sequence reads: CATSDRDSDTDTQYF. CDR3 coding DNA: TGTGCCACCAGTGATCGGGACTCTGACACAGATACGCAGTATTTT.

The chain is built from TRBV2 and TRBJ2-2; 9 nucleotides agree with TRBD1. The CDR3 loop spans 16 amino acids. Germline V gives CDR1 SNHLY, CDR2 FYNNEI. V was clipped by 6 bases and J by 7 bases; unmatched bases: 12. CDR3 DNA: TGTGCCAGCAGATCCCCCCTGGGACAGGGCGGCGGGGAGCTGTTTTTT. Translating gives CASRSPLGQGGGELFF.

The V and J genes are TRBV28 and TRBJ2-7, with 7 nucleotides matching TRBD1. J gave up 0 bases and V 4 bases, and 6 bases lay outside the gene matches. The germline gives CDR1 MDHEN, CDR2 SYDVKM. The CDR3 is 15 amino acids. The CDR3 region has the DNA TGTGCCAGCAGTTCCCGGGACAGCCCCTCCTACGAGCAGTACTTC. It is translated as CASSSRDSPSYEQYF.

The rearrangement joins TRBV3-1 (or the pseudogene TRBV3-2) to TRBJ2-7; 9 nucleotides agree with TRBD1. Losses at the gene ends were 1 base for V and 0 bases for J; bases not matched to a gene: 4. The CDR3 has 16 residues. Germline V gene lookup returns CDR1 LGHDT and CDR2 YNNKEL (reference sequence). The CDR3 nucleotides read TGTGCCAGCAGCCAAGGGGCGACAGGGGGCTCCTACGAGCAGTACTTC. Its protein is CASSQGATGGSYEQYF.

CDR3 DNA sequence: TGCGCCAGCAGTACAGGGGCGAACACTGAAGCTTTCTTT. Amino acid sequence: CASSTGANTEAFF. This chain links TRBV10-2 with TRBJ1-1, with TRBD1 matching over 7 bases. The germline gives CDR1 WSHSY, CDR2 SAAADI. The V and J ends lost 5 bases and 1 base, in that order; junction bases with no gene match: 1. The CDR3 covers 13 residues.

The chain recombines TRBV6-5 with TRBJ2-5; TRBD1 might be the D (5 bases). Germline values: CDR1 MNHEY, CDR2 SVGAGI. This CDR3 has 13 residues. V was clipped by 5 bases and J by 5 bases, with 12 bases between them. The CDR3, as DNA: TGTGCCAGCAGTACCCAAGGGGCCGAGACCCAGTACTTC. This encodes CASSTQGAETQYF.

The J gene is TRBJ2-5, the V gene TRBV5-6; TRBD1 matches at 8 bases. The CDR3 length is 15 residues. V trimming: 0 bases; J trimming: 2 bases; junction bases outside the gene matches: 3. Germline values: CDR1 SGHDT, CDR2 YYEEEE. In DNA, the CDR3 is TGTGCCAGCAGCTTGGGGGACAGGAGACAAGAGACCCAGTACTTC. It is translated as CASSLGDRRQETQYF.

Concerning this clone: At one boundary the junction diverges from the germline segment, which might be a read error. The chain joins TRBV19 to TRBJ2-7; no clear D gene. The germline V gene has CDR1 LNHDA and CDR2 SQIVND (reference sequence). The CDR3 totals 14 residues. CDR3 coding DNA: TGTGCCAGTAGTGTAGACGTGAGCTCCTACGAGCAGTACTTC. Its protein is CASSVDVSSYEQYF.

This chain uses TRBV27 with TRBJ1-1; 7 bases agree with TRBD1. V lost 4 bases to trimming and J lost 1 base; unmatched junction nucleotides: 6. CDR1 is MNHEY, CDR2 SMNVEV, per germline (reference sequence). This CDR3 has 15 residues. DNA for the CDR3: TGTGCCAGCAGTTCGGGACAGCTAACGAACACTGAAGCTTTCTTT. Its protein product is CASSSGQLTNTEAFF.